Here is one TCR beta chain with its context. Its antigen is still unknown. Base qualities were left out, and no much larger clone turns up one base away. The data were obtained in a study of identifying expanded T cells in peripheral blood (dated by TCRdb to the late 2010s). Context from the whole study: Technical replicates were generated by sequencing separate aliquots of the same genomic DNA pool, and four replicates were compared pairwise.

The CDR3 spans 12 residues, from the cysteine through the phenylalanine. Just the 36-base CDR3 DNA is kept, in frame starting at base 1. From the germline V gene, CDR1 is MGHDK and CDR2 is SYGVNS. V lost 7 bases and J lost 8 bases; the stretch between them is 14 bases long. The immunoSEQ Assay, which relies on bias-controlled multiplex PCR amplification of genomic DNA, was used to profile TCRbeta CDR3 regions. The authors processed their data as follows. The absolute abundance of each unique TCRbeta CDR3 region was quantified after sequences were collapsed and filtered. Differential abundance was tested with a binomial (Fisher-equivalent) model and with a beta-binomial model adding time-dependent variance fitted from healthy donors. Clones with fewer than 5 combined templates were removed, and differential abundance was called for clones with a Benjamini-Hochberg FDR below 0.01. In the beta-binomial model, variance was expressed as a function of the total template count across the two samples, in the form v = (b*log(k)+a)^2. Sourced from immuneACCESS, this table was stored by TCRdb with only in-frame sequences that have V and J called. A share of the clones is absent; for the studies checked, an unresolved V gene accounts for under half, and the remainder has no known explanation. Clonal size and the V and J genes are those of that table, whereas D and trimming came from the DNA. The sample table shows about 100,000 clones, and over 70% are seen once. Of the sample, 4.5% to 6.5% falls within the top ten clones.

What the study reported, not specific to this receptor: Roughly 1.2 differentially abundant clones were flagged by the binomial model between technical replicates, whereas about 15 and 19 were flagged over approximately two weeks and four weeks, respectively. The beta-binomial model significantly reduced the number of clones called differentially abundant and the false-positive rate across all healthy-donor time intervals. The authors expected biological variance in healthy repertoires might increase further over much longer intervals such as months to years. Across all healthy donors, variance in clone template counts between approximately two-week samples was found to increase significantly with total template count.

During the collection period, no immune events, such as infections, were documented for the healthy donors. Time-dependent variance in a beta-binomial model of T-cell clone differential abundance was calibrated using healthy-donor blood repertoires as a training cohort. The training cohort was composed of roughly ten healthy donors, 3 female and 7 male. The donors were between roughly 25 and 70 years old, with an average age of about 45 years. Whole blood was collected from each healthy donor at three time points spaced 2 to 3 weeks apart and obtained from a commercial supplier. Genomic DNA was extracted from unsorted whole blood for immunosequencing.

This sequence originates from a person aged 18 to 75 in good health. The sample taken for sequencing was blood. The chain is made from TRBV25-1 and TRBJ1-2; the best D guess is TRBD1, with 6 bases matching. The DNA sequence is given as TGTGCCAGCACCGAGGGGGGGAAAGGCTACACCTTC. This gives the protein CASTEGGKGYTF.